This T cell receptor (beta chain) is drawn from a study of CD8+CD57+ T cells in acquired aplastic anemia. Looking at the study overall: Sorted CD4+ and CD8+ cell DNA averaged roughly 3.2 ug. Study observations and caveats: The number of CD8+ CDR3 sequences shared by patients and controls was twenty-nine.

The CDR3 loop spans 13 amino acids. Germline lookup yields CDR1 LNHDA and CDR2 SQIVND (reference sequence). V lost 5 bases and J lost 8, with 10 bases in between. Profiling of TCR beta VDJ combinations and CDR3 sequences used genomic DNA as template. TCRdb reanalysed the reads using MiXCR and keeps one entry per CDR3 protein. There are approximately 150,000 distinct CDR3 sequences in the sample; 71% occur only once, and roughly half lies in the top ten. A note on this clonotype: Antigen unknown.

Whoever was chosen for sequencing had shown CD8+CD57+ cell expansion by flow cytometry. There were no patients without severe acquired aplastic anemia. Patients were untreated when blood was sampled. The rearrangement links TRBV19 to TRBJ1-6, with D uncertain. Sequencing used sorted CD4+, CD8+, or CD8+CD57+ T cells (not recorded which) from PBMCs. This TCR was recovered from a human donor with aplastic anemia. The DNA of the CDR3 is TGTGCCAGTAGTGTAACTCAGGATTCACCCCTCCACTTT. Its translation is CASSVTQDSPLHF.